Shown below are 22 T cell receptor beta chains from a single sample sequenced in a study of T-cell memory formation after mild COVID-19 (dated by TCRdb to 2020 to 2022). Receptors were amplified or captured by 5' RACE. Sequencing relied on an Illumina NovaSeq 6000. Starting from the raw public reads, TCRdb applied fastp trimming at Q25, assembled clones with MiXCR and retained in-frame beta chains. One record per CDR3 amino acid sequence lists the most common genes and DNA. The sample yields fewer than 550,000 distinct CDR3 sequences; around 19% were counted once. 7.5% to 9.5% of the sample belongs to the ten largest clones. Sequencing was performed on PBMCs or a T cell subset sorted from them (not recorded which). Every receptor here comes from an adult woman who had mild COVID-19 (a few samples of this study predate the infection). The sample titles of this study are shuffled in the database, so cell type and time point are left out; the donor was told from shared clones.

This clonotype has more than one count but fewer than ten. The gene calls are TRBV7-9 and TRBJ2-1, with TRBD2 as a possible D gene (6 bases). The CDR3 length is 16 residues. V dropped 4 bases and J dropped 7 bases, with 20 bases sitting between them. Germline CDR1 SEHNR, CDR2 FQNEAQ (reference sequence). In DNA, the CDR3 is TGTGCCAGCAGCTACGGCCCGGGGGTAGGAGAAAATGAGCAGTTCTTC. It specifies CASSYGPGVGENEQFF. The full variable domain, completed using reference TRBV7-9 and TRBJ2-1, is DTGVSQNPRHKITKRGQNVTFRCDPISEHNRLYWYRQTLGQGPEFLTYFQNEAQLEKSRLLSDRFSAERPKGSFSTLEIQRTEQGDSAMYLCASSYGPGVGENEQFFGPGTRLTVL.

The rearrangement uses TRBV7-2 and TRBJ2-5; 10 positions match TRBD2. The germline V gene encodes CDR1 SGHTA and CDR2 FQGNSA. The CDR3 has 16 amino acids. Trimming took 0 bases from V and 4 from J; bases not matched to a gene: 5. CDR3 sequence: CASSLAPSGRRETQYF. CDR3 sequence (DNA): TGTGCCAGCAGCTTAGCCCCTAGCGGGAGACGAGAGACCCAGTACTTC.

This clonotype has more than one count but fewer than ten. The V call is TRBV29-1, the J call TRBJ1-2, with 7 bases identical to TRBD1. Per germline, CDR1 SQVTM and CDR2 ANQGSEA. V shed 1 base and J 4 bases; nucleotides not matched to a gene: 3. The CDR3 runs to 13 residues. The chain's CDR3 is CSVEGGQSYGYTF. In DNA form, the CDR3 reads TGCAGCGTTGAAGGGGGACAGTCCTATGGCTACACCTTC.

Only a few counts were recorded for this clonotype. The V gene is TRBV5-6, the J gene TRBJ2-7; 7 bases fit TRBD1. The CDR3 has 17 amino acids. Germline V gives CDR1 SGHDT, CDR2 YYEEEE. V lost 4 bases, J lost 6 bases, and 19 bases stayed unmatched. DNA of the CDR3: TGTGCCAGCAGCGACCGTCAACAGGGGCCCTCTATGCGCGAGCAGTACTTC. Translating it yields CASSDRQQGPSMREQYF. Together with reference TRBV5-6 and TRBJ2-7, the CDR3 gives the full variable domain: DAGVTQSPTHLIKTRGQQVTLRCSPKSGHDTVSWYQQALGQGPQFIFQYYEEEERQRGNFPDRFSGHQFPNYSSELNVNALLLGDSALYLCASSDRQQGPSMREQYFGPGTRLTVT.

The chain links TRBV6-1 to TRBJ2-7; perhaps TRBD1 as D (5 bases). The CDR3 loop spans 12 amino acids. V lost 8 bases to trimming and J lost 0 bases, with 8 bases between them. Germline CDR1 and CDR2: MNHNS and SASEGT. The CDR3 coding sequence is TGTGCCAGCTGTAGGGGCTCCTACGAGCAGTACTTC. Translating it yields CASCRGSYEQYF.

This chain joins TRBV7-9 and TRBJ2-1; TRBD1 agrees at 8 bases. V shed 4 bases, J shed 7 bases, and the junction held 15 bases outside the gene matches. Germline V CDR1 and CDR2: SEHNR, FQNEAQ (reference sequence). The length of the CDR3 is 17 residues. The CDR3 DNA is TGTGCCAGCAGCTCCACCGTACAGGGGGGTAGGGGAAATGAGCAGTTCTTC. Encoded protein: CASSSTVQGGRGNEQFF.

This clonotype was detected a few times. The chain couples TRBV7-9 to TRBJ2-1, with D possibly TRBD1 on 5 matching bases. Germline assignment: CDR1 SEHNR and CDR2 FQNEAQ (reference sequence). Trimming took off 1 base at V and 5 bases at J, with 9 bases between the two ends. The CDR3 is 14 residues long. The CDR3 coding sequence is TGTGCCAGCAGCTTAGTCTCCAGGGACAATGAGCAGTTCTTC. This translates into CASSLVSRDNEQFF.

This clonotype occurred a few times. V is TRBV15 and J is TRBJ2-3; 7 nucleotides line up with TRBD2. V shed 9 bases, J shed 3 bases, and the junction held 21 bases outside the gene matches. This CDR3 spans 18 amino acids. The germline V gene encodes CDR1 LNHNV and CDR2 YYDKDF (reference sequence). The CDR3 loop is CATKDRRVPGTKTDTQYF. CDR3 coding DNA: TGTGCCACAAAGGATAGAAGGGTACCCGGGACTAAGACAGATACGCAGTATTTT.

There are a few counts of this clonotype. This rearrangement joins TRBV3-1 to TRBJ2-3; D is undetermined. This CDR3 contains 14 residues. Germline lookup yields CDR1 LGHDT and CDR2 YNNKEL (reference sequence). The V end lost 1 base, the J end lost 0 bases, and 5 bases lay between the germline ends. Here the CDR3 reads CASSQGPSTDTQYF. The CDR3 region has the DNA TGTGCCAGCAGCCAAGGACCCAGCACAGATACGCAGTATTTT.

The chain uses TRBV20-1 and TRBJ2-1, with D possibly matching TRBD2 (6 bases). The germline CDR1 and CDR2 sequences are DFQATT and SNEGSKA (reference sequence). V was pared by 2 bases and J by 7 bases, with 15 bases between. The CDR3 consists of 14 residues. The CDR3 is CSARIAGGENEQFF. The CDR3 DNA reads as TGCAGTGCTAGAATCGCAGGCGGGGAAAATGAGCAGTTCTTC.

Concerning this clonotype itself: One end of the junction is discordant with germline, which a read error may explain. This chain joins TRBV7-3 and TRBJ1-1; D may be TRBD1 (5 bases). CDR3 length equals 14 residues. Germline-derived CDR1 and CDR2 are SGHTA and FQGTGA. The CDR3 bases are TGTGCCAGCAGCGCCCCGGGACCGAACACTGAAGCTGTCTTT. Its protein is CASSAPGPNTEAVF.

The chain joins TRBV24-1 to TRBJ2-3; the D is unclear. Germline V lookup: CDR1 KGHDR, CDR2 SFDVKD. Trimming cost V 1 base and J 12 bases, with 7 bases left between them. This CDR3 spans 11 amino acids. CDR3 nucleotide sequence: TGTGCCACCAGTGATTTCTGGGATCAGTATTTT. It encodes CATSDFWDQYF.

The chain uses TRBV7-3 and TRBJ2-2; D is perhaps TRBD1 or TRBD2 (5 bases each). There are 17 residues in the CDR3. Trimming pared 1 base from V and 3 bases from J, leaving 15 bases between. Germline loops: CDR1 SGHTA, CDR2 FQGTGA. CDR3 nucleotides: TGTGCCAGCAGCTTAAGCCCCCGGGGCGCGGACACCGGGGAGCTGTTTTTT. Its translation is CASSLSPRGADTGELFF. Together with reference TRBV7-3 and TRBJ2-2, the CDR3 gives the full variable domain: GAGVSQTPSNKVTEKGKYVELRCDPISGHTALYWYRQSLGQGPEFLIYFQGTGAADDSGLPNDRFFAVRPEGSVSTLKIQRTERGDSAVYLCASSLSPRGADTGELFFGEGSRLTVL.

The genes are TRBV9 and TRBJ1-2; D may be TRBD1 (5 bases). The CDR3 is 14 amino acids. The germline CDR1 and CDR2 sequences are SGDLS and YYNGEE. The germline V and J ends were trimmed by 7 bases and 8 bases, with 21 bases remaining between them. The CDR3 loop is CASYNLGGNGGYTF. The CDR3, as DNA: TGTGCCAGCTACAATCTGGGGGGAAATGGCGGCTACACCTTC.

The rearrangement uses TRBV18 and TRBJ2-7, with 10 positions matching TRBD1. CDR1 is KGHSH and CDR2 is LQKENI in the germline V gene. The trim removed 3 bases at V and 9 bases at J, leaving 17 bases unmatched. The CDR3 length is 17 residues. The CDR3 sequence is CASSPRSVRTGGEGQYF. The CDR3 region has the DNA TGTGCCAGCTCACCTAGGAGCGTAAGGACAGGGGGTGAAGGGCAGTACTTC.

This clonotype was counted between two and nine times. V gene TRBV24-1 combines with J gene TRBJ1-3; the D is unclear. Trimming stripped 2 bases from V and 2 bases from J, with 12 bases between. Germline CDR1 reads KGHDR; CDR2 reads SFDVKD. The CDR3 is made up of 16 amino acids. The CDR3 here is CATSDSTGSPGNTIYF. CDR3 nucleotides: TGTGCCACCAGTGATTCGACCGGGTCTCCTGGAAACACCATATATTTT.

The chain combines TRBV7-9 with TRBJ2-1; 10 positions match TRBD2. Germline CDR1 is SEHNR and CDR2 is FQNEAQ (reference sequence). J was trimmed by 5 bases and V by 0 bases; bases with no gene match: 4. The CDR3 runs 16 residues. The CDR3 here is CASSLAGLASNNEQFF. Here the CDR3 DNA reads TGTGCCAGCAGCTTAGCGGGACTAGCGAGCAACAATGAGCAGTTCTTC.

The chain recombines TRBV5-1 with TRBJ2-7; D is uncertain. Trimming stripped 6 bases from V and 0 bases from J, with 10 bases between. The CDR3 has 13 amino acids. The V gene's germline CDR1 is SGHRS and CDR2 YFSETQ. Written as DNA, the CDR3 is TGCGCCAGCAAGGCGGTAAGCTCCTACGAGCAGTACTTC. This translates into CASKAVSSYEQYF.

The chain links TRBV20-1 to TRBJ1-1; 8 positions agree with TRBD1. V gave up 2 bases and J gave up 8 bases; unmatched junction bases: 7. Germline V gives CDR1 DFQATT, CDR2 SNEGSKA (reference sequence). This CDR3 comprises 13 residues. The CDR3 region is CSARSQGAQEAFF. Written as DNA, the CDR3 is TGCAGTGCTAGATCTCAGGGGGCCCAAGAAGCTTTCTTT.

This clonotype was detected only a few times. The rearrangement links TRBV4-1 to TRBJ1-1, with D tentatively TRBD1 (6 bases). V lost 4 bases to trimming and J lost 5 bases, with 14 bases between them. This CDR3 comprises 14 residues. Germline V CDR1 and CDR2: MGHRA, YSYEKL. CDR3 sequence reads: CASSLHREGTEAFF. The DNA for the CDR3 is TGCGCCAGCAGCCTGCACAGGGAGGGGACTGAAGCTTTCTTT.

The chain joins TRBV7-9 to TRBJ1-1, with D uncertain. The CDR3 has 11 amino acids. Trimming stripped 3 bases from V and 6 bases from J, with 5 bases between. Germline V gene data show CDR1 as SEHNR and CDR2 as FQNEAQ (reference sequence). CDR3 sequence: CASSFGSEAFF. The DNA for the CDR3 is TGTGCCAGCAGCTTTGGCTCTGAAGCTTTCTTT.

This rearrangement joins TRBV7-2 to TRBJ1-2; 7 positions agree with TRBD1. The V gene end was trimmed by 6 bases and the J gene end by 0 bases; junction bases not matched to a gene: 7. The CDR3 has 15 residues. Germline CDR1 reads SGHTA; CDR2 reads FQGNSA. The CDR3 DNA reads TGTGCCAGCAGTACCACCGGGACAGCTAACTATGGCTACACCTTC. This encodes CASSTTGTANYGYTF.